The T cell receptor beta chain under discussion was sequenced for a study of OX40 agonist ivuxolimab in advanced cancers. Some clones are missing from TCRdb's copy, which holds only in-frame ones; the method was immunoSEQ multiplex PCR. The sample lists 75,000 to 80,000 clones; about 84% were seen once. The germline gives CDR1 SGHRS, CDR2 YFSETQ. CDR3 size: 17 residues. Trimming cost V 0 bases and J 5 bases, with 18 bases left between them. This sample comprised CD4+ or CD8+ T cells sorted from blood, obtained in a trial of the OX40 agonist ivuxolimab. The V and J genes are TRBV5-1 and TRBJ2-1, with D perhaps TRBD1 (5 bases). This sequence was found in an adult with an advanced solid tumor such as melanoma, head and neck, liver or kidney cancer. The CDR3, as DNA: TGCGCCAGCAGCTTGGAGGCTTGGGGCGGAGCAAACAATGAGCAGTTCTTC. The encoded protein is CASSLEAWGGANNEQFF.